The rows below give T cell receptor beta chains drawn from one sample of a study of post-analysis software for immune sequencing data. TCRdb re-called the PCR reads with MiXCR, one entry per CDR3 protein. The sample lists about 430,000 distinct CDR3 sequences; approximately 39% were seen once. Sequencing used blood. These receptors were obtained from a girl aged 2 to 9 with multiple sclerosis. The CDR3 runs from the conserved cysteine through the conserved F or W. D genes are given only for firm matches. Size values are once, few and many counts, or a class for expanded clones, and some rows have none.

J	size	V	D	DNA	CDR3
TRBJ2-7	.	TRBV20-1	.	TGCAGTGCTAGGGGACAGGGTGGACTAGCGCACTCCTACGAGCAGTACTTC	CSARGQGGLAHSYEQYF
TRBJ1-3	.	TRBV20-1	.	TGCAGTGCTAGTGTGAGGACAACGTTATCTGGAAACACCATATATTTT	CSASVRTTLSGNTIYF
TRBJ2-7	.	TRBV20-1	TRBD2	TGCAGTGCAGAGACTAGCGGACCCTACAATGAGCAGTACTTC	CSAETSGPYNEQYF
TRBJ1-1	.	TRBV5-1	.	TGCGCCAGCAGCTCCTCGGCGGGAGCTGAAGCTTTCTTT	CASSSSAGAEAFF
TRBJ2-5	.	TRBV6-5	.	TGTGCCAGCAGTTTCCGACTCGCCCAGGGATGGGACGGGCAGTACTTC	CASSFRLAQGWDGQYF
TRBJ2-7	once	TRBV5-1	.	TGCGCCAGCAGCTTGACCAGGACGAATCAATACGAGCAGTACTTC	CASSLTRTNQYEQYF
TRBJ1-4	once	TRBV4-1	TRBD1	TGCGCCAGCAGCCAATACACCGGGACAGGGACCCAAACTAATGAAAAACTGTTTTTT	CASSQYTGTGTQTNEKLFF
TRBJ2-2	.	TRBV5-1	TRBD2	TGCGCCAGCAGCTTCGGCGGGGGGATTGACACCGGGGAGCTGTTTTTT	CASSFGGGIDTGELFF
TRBJ2-3	.	TRBV28	.	TGTGCCAGCAGTTTGACTCAGCTGTATTCTGATACGCAGTATTTT	CASSLTQLYSDTQYF
TRBJ1-2	.	TRBV13	TRBD1	TGTGCCAGCAGCTTACCGCGGGACAGGGGAAGGTATGGCTACACCTTC	CASSLPRDRGRYGYTF
TRBJ2-1	.	TRBV5-5	.	TGTGCCAGCAGTCGCCGACCGGGCCCGACCCCTATTGAGCAGTTCTTC	CASSRRPGPTPIEQFF
TRBJ2-1	few	TRBV29-1	.	TGCAGCGGAGGGGCCGGTGAGCAGTTCTTC	CSGGAGEQFF
TRBJ2-1	few	TRBV6-4	.	TGTGCCAGCAGTGACTCGAGGTCGACCAGCTCCTACAATGAGCAGTTCTTC	CASSDSRSTSSYNEQFF
TRBJ1-6	.	TRBV3-1	.	TGTGCCAGCAGCCAAGCAGGCTTAGGCTCACCCCTCCACTTT	CASSQAGLGSPLHF
TRBJ2-2	.	TRBV5-1	TRBD1	TGCGCCAGCAGCTTATCCAGGACAGGGATGGACACCGGGGAGCTGTTTTTT	CASSLSRTGMDTGELFF
TRBJ2-5	.	TRBV6-5	TRBD1	TGTGCCAGCAGTTACAGGGGGCATCAAGAGACCCAGTACTTC	CASSYRGHQETQYF
TRBJ2-5	.	TRBV2	TRBD1	TGTGCCAGCAGTACGTGGACAGGAGAGACCCAGTACTTC	CASSTWTGETQYF
TRBJ2-3	few	TRBV20-1	TRBD1	TGCAGTGCAGGCGGGACAGGGAACACAGATACGCAGTATTTT	CSAGGTGNTDTQYF
TRBJ2-3	once	TRBV4-3	TRBD2	TGCGCCAGCAGCCAAGAGACAAGCGGGAGCCTAACCACAGATACGCAGTATTTT	CASSQETSGSLTTDTQYF
TRBJ2-5	few	TRBV18	.	TGTGCCAGCTCACCTAGAGGGAGAGCCGGAGAGACCCAGTACTTC	CASSPRGRAGETQYF
TRBJ2-7	few	TRBV4-2	.	TGTGCCAGCAGCCCTCCGCCGTCGACCGGGGGCGACGAGCAGTACTTC	CASSPPPSTGGDEQYF
TRBJ2-1	few	TRBV10-2	TRBD2	TGCGCCAGCAGATCAGAGCGGGGGGGCGTTGGGTACAATGAGCAGTTCTTC	CASRSERGGVGYNEQFF
TRBJ2-4	.	TRBV12-3/TRBV12-4	.	TGTGCCAGCAGTTCTTTCGCGTATGGCAAAAACATTCAGTACTTC	CASSSFAYGKNIQYF
TRBJ2-1	few	TRBV7-6	.	TGTGCCAGCAGCTCTAAAGCCCTCGACTATGAGCAGTTCTTC	CASSSKALDYEQFF
TRBJ2-3	.	TRBV4-3	.	TGCGCCAGCAGCCATGACAGAACCACAGATACGCAGTATTTT	CASSHDRTTDTQYF
TRBJ2-1	.	TRBV6-2/TRBV6-3	.	TGTGCCAGCACCGCCGGACTGTCCAATGAGCAGTTCTTC	CASTAGLSNEQFF
TRBJ2-1	.	TRBV27	.	TGTGCCAGCAGTCCGCAGCAGGGGGGGGTATACAATGAGCAGTTCTTC	CASSPQQGGVYNEQFF
TRBJ2-3	.	TRBV12-3/TRBV12-4	.	TGTGCCAGCAACGTGGGGGGAACAGATACGCAGTATTTT	CASNVGGTDTQYF
TRBJ2-3	few	TRBV4-2	.	TGTGCCAGCAGCCAAGGGGACTCCCGCACAGATACGCAGTATTTT	CASSQGDSRTDTQYF
TRBJ2-1	.	TRBV12-3/TRBV12-4	.	TGTGCCAGCAGTTCCTCCCCAGGGGAGCAGTTCTTC	CASSSSPGEQFF
TRBJ1-6	.	TRBV6-6	.	TGTGCCAGCAGTTTCAACTCCCCAGGGGATTCACCCCTCCACTTT	CASSFNSPGDSPLHF
TRBJ2-1	.	TRBV4-1	.	TGCGCCAGCAGCCAAGTATGGGCAGGGAGCTCCTACAATGAGCAGTTCTTC	CASSQVWAGSSYNEQFF
TRBJ2-1	few	TRBV7-6	TRBD2	TGTGCCAGCAGCTTAGAGGGGAGCGGGGGTAGGAATGAGCAGTTCTTC	CASSLEGSGGRNEQFF
TRBJ1-1	.	TRBV4-1	.	TGCGCCAGCAGCCAAGTCTTCGTTGTCGCAGGGGAGAACACTGAAGCTTTCTTT	CASSQVFVVAGENTEAFF
TRBJ2-3	few	TRBV6-5	.	TGTGCCAGCAGTTATCGAACAGTACTTTCAAGCACAGATACGCAGTATTTT	CASSYRTVLSSTDTQYF
TRBJ1-1	few	TRBV30	.	TGTGCCTGGACCCGGACTGTGAACACTGAAGCTTTCTTT	CAWTRTVNTEAFF
TRBJ2-5	few	TRBV4-1	TRBD2	TGCGCCAGCAGCCAAGATGCTAGCGGGAATGGATGGGAGACCCAGTACTTC	CASSQDASGNGWETQYF
TRBJ1-4	few	TRBV27	TRBD1	TGTGCCAGCAGTTTACCCCGCTCGACAGGGAGGGAAAAACTGTTTTTT	CASSLPRSTGREKLFF
TRBJ1-1	.	TRBV19	TRBD1	TGTGCCAGTACCTGGGGACAGGGGATGTCTGAAGCTTTCTTT	CASTWGQGMSEAFF
TRBJ2-5	few	TRBV2	TRBD2	TGTGCCAGCAAGGCGGGACTAGCGGTGGAGACCCAGTACTTC	CASKAGLAVETQYF
TRBJ1-2	few	TRBV3-1	.	TGTGCCAGCAGCCGGACAGACCGGGGCCTGTCGAACTATGGCTACACCTTC	CASSRTDRGLSNYGYTF
TRBJ2-3	.	TRBV15	TRBD1	TGTGCCACCAGCAGAACGGACAGGGAAACAGATACGCAGTATTTT	CATSRTDRETDTQYF
TRBJ2-3	.	TRBV7-9	TRBD2	TGTGCCAGCAGCTTAACACTAGCGGGAGAGGTGCGCACAGATACGCAGTATTTT	CASSLTLAGEVRTDTQYF
TRBJ2-7	.	TRBV7-9	.	TGTGCCAGCAGCACCGCCATTGGGGAGCAGTACTTC	CASSTAIGEQYF
TRBJ1-2	few	TRBV4-1	.	TGCGCCAGCAGCCAAGGCGGGGGGGCTGGGTATGGCTACACCTTC	CASSQGGGAGYGYTF
TRBJ1-1	.	TRBV5-1	.	TGCGCCAGCAGCTTCGCCAGGGGGAACACTGAAGCTTTCTTT	CASSFARGNTEAFF
TRBJ2-4	.	TRBV20-1	.	TGCAGTGCATATGGACAGCTAGCCAAAAACATTCAGTACTTC	CSAYGQLAKNIQYF
TRBJ2-3	few	TRBV5-1	.	TGCGCCAGCAGCTTGGCCAACGGCGGCACAGATACGCAGTATTTT	CASSLANGGTDTQYF
TRBJ2-5	large	TRBV10-3	.	TGTGCCATCAGTGCGCGGGGCGACCAAGAGACCCAGTACTTC	CAISARGDQETQYF
TRBJ2-2	once	TRBV7-6	TRBD2	TGTGCCAGCAGCTTAGAGAGCGGGAGGGTTACCGGGGAGCTGTTTTTT	CASSLESGRVTGELFF
TRBJ2-7	.	TRBV5-1	.	TGCGCCAGCAGCCCGGAGGGGGGGGAGCAGTACTTC	CASSPEGGEQYF
TRBJ1-2	few	TRBV29-1	.	TGCAGCGGTGCGATAGGCCCCTATGGCTACACCTTC	CSGAIGPYGYTF
TRBJ2-1	few	TRBV29-1	.	TGCAGCGTTGAACTCTATCCGGCTAATACGGGGGTTGAGCAGTTCTTC	CSVELYPANTGVEQFF